The clone carrying this T cell receptor beta chain was recorded many times. The authors prepared the TCRbeta library with unique molecular identifiers. TCRdb redid the calling of the PCR reads with MiXCR, one entry per CDR3 protein. Here the sample spans about 610,000 distinct CDR3 sequences, 8% to 11% being singletons. This sample was taken from a study of T-cell reconstitution after alpha-beta-depleted transplantation in children. Trimming removed 1 base from V and 10 bases from J, with 25 bases in between. Germline V lookup: CDR1 SEHNR, CDR2 FQNEAQ (reference sequence). The CDR3 spans 17 residues. The receptor's source is a human donor who donated a stem cell graft to a child with acute myeloid leukemia. The rearrangement uses TRBV7-9 and TRBJ1-1, with D maybe TRBD1 (6 bases). The sequences come from PBMCs from the stem cell graft donor, collected from the stem cell graft. Here the CDR3 reads CASSLEGRDTYFGGAFF. DNA for the CDR3: TGTGCCAGCAGCTTAGAAGGTCGGGACACGTACTTTGGTGGAGCTTTCTTT.